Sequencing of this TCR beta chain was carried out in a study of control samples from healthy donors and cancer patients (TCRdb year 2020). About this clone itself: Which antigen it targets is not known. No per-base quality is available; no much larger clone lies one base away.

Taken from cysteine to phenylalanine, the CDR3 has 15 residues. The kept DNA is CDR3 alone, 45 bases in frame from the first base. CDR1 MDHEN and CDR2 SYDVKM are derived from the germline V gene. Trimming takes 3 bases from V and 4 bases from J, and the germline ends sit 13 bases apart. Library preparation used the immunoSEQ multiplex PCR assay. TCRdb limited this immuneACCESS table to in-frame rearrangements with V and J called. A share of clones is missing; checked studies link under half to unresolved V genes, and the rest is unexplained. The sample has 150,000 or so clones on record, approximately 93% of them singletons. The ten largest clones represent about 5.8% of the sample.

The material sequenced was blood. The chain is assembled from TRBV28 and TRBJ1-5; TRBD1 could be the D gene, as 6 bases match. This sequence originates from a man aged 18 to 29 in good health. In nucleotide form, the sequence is TGTGCCAGCAGTTTCGACGACAGGAGTAATCAGCCCCAGCATTTT. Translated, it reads CASSFDDRSNQPQHF.